A selection of T cell receptor beta chains follows, all from one sample in a study of control samples from healthy donors and cancer patients. Profiled with immunoSEQ multiplex PCR; TCRdb holds only in-frame clones, not every one. The sample contains 140,000 or so clones, around 90% of which appear only once. Sequencing was carried out using blood. The receptors derive from a man between 25 and 39 years old in good health. The CDR3 runs from the conserved cysteine through the conserved F or W. The order of the fields is V gene, J gene, D gene, clone size, CDR3 DNA, CDR3 protein. D genes are given only for firm matches. A row's size may be missing; if present it is once, few, many or a size class.

V: TRBV5-4
J: TRBJ2-7
D: .
size: .
DNA: TGTGCCAGCAGCTTGGTGGGGGGCTCGCAGTACTTC
CDR3: CASSLVGGSQYF

V: TRBV3-1/TRBV3-2
J: TRBJ2-1
D: .
size: .
DNA: TGTGCCAGCAGCCCTCGGGGGGCCCCAGGCAATGAGCAGTTCTTC
CDR3: CASSPRGAPGNEQFF

V: TRBV9
J: TRBJ1-2
D: TRBD1
size: .
DNA: TGTGCCAGCAGCGTAGACTGGGGGACAGGGGGCGCGGGTGGCTACACCTTC
CDR3: CASSVDWGTGGAGGYTF

V: TRBV27
J: TRBJ2-3
D: TRBD1
size: .
DNA: TGTGCCAGCAGTTTATGGGACAGCTCTCCTAGCACAGATACGCAGTATTTT
CDR3: CASSLWDSSPSTDTQYF

V: TRBV7-6
J: TRBJ2-5
D: TRBD2
size: .
DNA: TGTGCCAGCAGCTTAGTCCCTAGCGGGAGACGTGAGACCCAGTACTTC
CDR3: CASSLVPSGRRETQYF

V: TRBV2
J: TRBJ2-7
D: TRBD1
size: .
DNA: TGTGCCAGCAGTGAACTCGGACAGGGGGTGTCCTACGAGCAGTACTTC
CDR3: CASSELGQGVSYEQYF

V: TRBV11-3
J: TRBJ2-1
D: TRBD2
size: .
DNA: TGTGCCAGCAGCCTGTGGGTTACGGGAGGCGCCTACAATGAGCAGTTCTTC
CDR3: CASSLWVTGGAYNEQFF

V: TRBV7-3
J: TRBJ2-1
D: TRBD2
size: .
DNA: TGTGCCAGCAGCTTCTTAGCGGGAGGCTTTAATGAGCAGTTCTTC
CDR3: CASSFLAGGFNEQFF

V: TRBV2
J: TRBJ1-2
D: .
size: once
DNA: TGTGCCAGCAGTGAAATGGCAGGTTTCTATGGCTACACCTTC
CDR3: CASSEMAGFYGYTF

V: TRBV6-5
J: TRBJ1-6
D: .
size: .
DNA: TGTGCCAGCCGGGAGGGTATCGGATCACCCCTCCACTTT
CDR3: CASREGIGSPLHF

V: TRBV7-2
J: TRBJ2-3
D: .
size: .
DNA: TGTGCCAGCAGCACCCACCGACAGGGAGGAACAGATACGCAGTATTTT
CDR3: CASSTHRQGGTDTQYF

V: TRBV5-6
J: TRBJ2-1
D: .
size: .
DNA: TGTGCCAGCAGCTTGGGGACAGTAAATTTGGGCAATGAGCAGTTCTTC
CDR3: CASSLGTVNLGNEQFF

V: TRBV27
J: TRBJ2-5
D: .
size: .
DNA: TGTGCCAGCAGTCGATCCGACAGAGCCTTGGAGACCCAGTACTTC
CDR3: CASSRSDRALETQYF

V: TRBV7-9
J: TRBJ2-7
D: TRBD1
size: .
DNA: TGTGCCAGCAGCTTAGCCCCTGGGACAGGGGACTCCTACGAGCAGTACTTC
CDR3: CASSLAPGTGDSYEQYF

V: TRBV9
J: TRBJ2-7
D: TRBD1
size: .
DNA: TGTGCCAGCAGCGCGATGGACAGGGGCTACGAGCAGTACTTC
CDR3: CASSAMDRGYEQYF

V: TRBV19
J: TRBJ1-6
D: .
size: .
DNA: TGTGCCAGTTCCCCCAGCACATTAAATTCACCCCTCCACTTT
CDR3: CASSPSTLNSPLHF

V: TRBV29-1
J: TRBJ2-7
D: TRBD2
size: .
DNA: TGCAGCGTTGAGCGCCCTAGCGGGGGAAACCTTAACTCCTACGAGCAGTACTTC
CDR3: CSVERPSGGNLNSYEQYF

V: TRBV4-3
J: TRBJ1-4
D: .
size: .
DNA: TGCGCCAGCAGCCAAGTAGAGGCAACTAATGAAAAACTGTTTTTT
CDR3: CASSQVEATNEKLFF

V: TRBV6-2/TRBV6-3
J: TRBJ1-6
D: .
size: few
DNA: TGTGCCAGCAGTTACAGGTCACCCCTCCACTTT
CDR3: CASSYRSPLHF

V: TRBV6-2/TRBV6-3
J: TRBJ1-5
D: .
size: .
DNA: TGTGCCAGCAGTTACAGGGATTACCAGCCCCAGCATTTT
CDR3: CASSYRDYQPQHF

V: TRBV7-9
J: TRBJ1-1
D: .
size: .
DNA: TGTGCCAGCAGCTTAGTGTCGGGGTTTGAAGCTTTCTTT
CDR3: CASSLVSGFEAFF

V: TRBV4-2
J: TRBJ1-4
D: .
size: .
DNA: TGTGCCAGCAGCCAAGATCTGGGCCCTTTGGGTGAAAAACTGTTTTTT
CDR3: CASSQDLGPLGEKLFF

V: TRBV11-1
J: TRBJ2-7
D: .
size: .
DNA: TGTGCCAGCAGCTTTACAGTCGGAAACTACGAGCAGTACTTC
CDR3: CASSFTVGNYEQYF

V: TRBV5-1
J: TRBJ2-3
D: .
size: .
DNA: TGCGCCAGCAGCTCAGGCAGGGGTGGGGGCACAGATACGCAGTATTTT
CDR3: CASSSGRGGGTDTQYF

V: TRBV4-3
J: TRBJ1-2
D: .
size: .
DNA: TGCGCCAGCAGCCAAGTGATAGGTACTAACTATGGCTACACCTTC
CDR3: CASSQVIGTNYGYTF

V: TRBV24-1
J: TRBJ2-1
D: .
size: .
DNA: TGTGCCACCTCCGCGGACTTTGAGCAGTTCTTC
CDR3: CATSADFEQFF

V: TRBV18
J: TRBJ1-1
D: .
size: .
DNA: TGTGCCAGCTCACAAGGGGAGAGGGCTGAAGCTTTCTTT
CDR3: CASSQGERAEAFF

V: TRBV14
J: TRBJ1-4
D: .
size: .
DNA: TGTGCCAGCAGCCAAAACCTACAGCGGCTGTTTTTT
CDR3: CASSQNLQRLFF

V: TRBV11-3
J: TRBJ2-3
D: .
size: once
DNA: TGTGCCAGCAGCTTTGGCACAGATACGCAGTATTTT
CDR3: CASSFGTDTQYF

V: TRBV4-3
J: TRBJ2-2
D: .
size: .
DNA: TGCGCCAGCAGCCAAGAACGTGGGACCGGGGAGCTGTTTTTT
CDR3: CASSQERGTGELFF

V: TRBV9
J: TRBJ2-7
D: .
size: .
DNA: TGTGCCAGCAGCGTAGATACCGGTTCCTACGAGCAGTACTTC
CDR3: CASSVDTGSYEQYF

V: TRBV19
J: TRBJ1-1
D: TRBD1
size: once
DNA: TGTGCCACTCTTAAGCAGGGGGCCTTCGTAGCTTTCTTT
CDR3: CATLKQGAFVAFF

V: TRBV10-3
J: TRBJ2-6
D: .
size: .
DNA: TGTGCCGGTGGGGGTACTGGGGCCAACGTCCTGACTTTC
CDR3: CAGGGTGANVLTF

V: TRBV19
J: TRBJ1-2
D: .
size: few
DNA: TGTGCCAGTAGTATAGGTTTAGGACAAGGCTACACCTTC
CDR3: CASSIGLGQGYTF

V: TRBV25-1
J: TRBJ2-2
D: .
size: .
DNA: TGTGCCAGCAGTGCCCTTGGAGCGCAGAACACCGGGGAGCTGTTTTTT
CDR3: CASSALGAQNTGELFF

V: TRBV10-2
J: TRBJ2-3
D: .
size: .
DNA: TGCGCCAGCAGTGACGGCCCGCAAACTAGCACAGATACGCAGTATTTT
CDR3: CASSDGPQTSTDTQYF

V: TRBV27
J: TRBJ2-5
D: TRBD2
size: .
DNA: TGTGCCAGCAGTTCCCCTAGCGGGGGGGGAGAGACCCAGTACTTC
CDR3: CASSSPSGGGETQYF

V: TRBV4-3
J: TRBJ2-3
D: .
size: .
DNA: TGCGCCAGCAGCCAAGAGTCGCTGGATACGCAGTATTTT
CDR3: CASSQESLDTQYF

V: TRBV7-3
J: TRBJ2-3
D: .
size: .
DNA: TGTGCCAGCAGCTTAGAGGGCCGAGGGACAGATACGCAGTATTTT
CDR3: CASSLEGRGTDTQYF

V: TRBV14
J: TRBJ1-3
D: .
size: .
DNA: TGTGCCAGCAGCCAAGACATGAGAAACACCATATATTTT
CDR3: CASSQDMRNTIYF

V: TRBV7-9
J: TRBJ1-4
D: TRBD1
size: .
DNA: TGTGCCAGCAGCCCGGGCGGGGACAGGGTATCTGAAAAACTGTTTTTT
CDR3: CASSPGGDRVSEKLFF

V: TRBV30
J: TRBJ2-7
D: TRBD1
size: .
DNA: TGTGCCTGGAACAATGGCGACGGACAGGGACCGAGCTACGAGCAGTACTTC
CDR3: CAWNNGDGQGPSYEQYF

V: TRBV15
J: TRBJ2-7
D: TRBD2
size: once
DNA: TGTGCCACCAGCAGAGATTTTCGACTAGCAGGCTACGAGCAGTACTTC
CDR3: CATSRDFRLAGYEQYF

V: TRBV5-4
J: TRBJ1-3
D: .
size: .
DNA: TGTGCCACCACGAGGGGCGGACAGAGCTCTGGAAACACCATATATTTT
CDR3: CATTRGGQSSGNTIYF

V: TRBV6-2/TRBV6-3
J: TRBJ2-3
D: TRBD2
size: .
DNA: TGTGCCAGCAGTTTACGCGGGGGGGCCACAGATACGCAGTATTTT
CDR3: CASSLRGGATDTQYF

V: TRBV5-5
J: TRBJ2-5
D: .
size: once
DNA: TGTGCCAGCAGCACTGGACAGATACAAGAGACCCAGTACTTC
CDR3: CASSTGQIQETQYF

V: TRBV7-9
J: TRBJ2-2
D: .
size: .
DNA: TGTGCCAGCAGCTCGACGAGACAGGCCACCGGGGAGCTGTTTTTT
CDR3: CASSSTRQATGELFF

V: TRBV27
J: TRBJ2-7
D: TRBD2
size: .
DNA: TGTGCCAGCAGTTTGGGGACTAGCGGGATTGGCGAGCAGTACTTC
CDR3: CASSLGTSGIGEQYF

V: TRBV9
J: TRBJ2-1
D: .
size: .
DNA: TGTGCCAGCAGCGTAGGGGGAGGCAATGAGCAGTTCTTC
CDR3: CASSVGGGNEQFF

V: TRBV5-1
J: TRBJ1-3
D: TRBD1
size: .
DNA: TGCGCCAGCAGACGGGACAGGGGAAACACCATATATTTT
CDR3: CASRRDRGNTIYF

V: TRBV6-5
J: TRBJ1-5
D: .
size: .
DNA: TGTGCCAGCAGTTTAAACAGGGCGTGGGATCAGCCCCAGCATTTT
CDR3: CASSLNRAWDQPQHF

V: TRBV6-2/TRBV6-3
J: TRBJ2-7
D: .
size: .
DNA: TGTGCCAGCAGTAGCTGGGGCGTTCGAACCTACGAGCAGTACTTC
CDR3: CASSSWGVRTYEQYF

V: TRBV6-1
J: TRBJ1-1
D: .
size: .
DNA: TGTGCCAGCAGTGAGTACAACTTGAACACTGAAGCTTTCTTT
CDR3: CASSEYNLNTEAFF

V: TRBV5-4
J: TRBJ2-1
D: TRBD2
size: few
DNA: TGTGCCAGCAGCTTGGGCGGGGGGGCACGTCAATCCTACAATGAGCAGTTCTTC
CDR3: CASSLGGGARQSYNEQFF